This T cell receptor (beta chain) is from a study of T-cell memory formation after mild COVID-19. Study conclusions and caveats: Clones that contracted from day 15 to 85 were balanced CD4/CD8, while later expanders leaned CD4+. Pre-infection memory showed some responding clones, and this suggested that cross-reactive memory joined. There was no confirmation that second-wave clones peaking on day 37 were SARS-CoV-2 specific.

CDR3 length: 14 residues. The V and J ends lost 8 bases and 3 bases, in that order; junction bases with no gene match: 3. Germline values: CDR1 LNHNV, CDR2 YYDKDF (reference sequence). This clonotype occurred a few times. Its antigen is unknown. UMIs and sample barcodes were carried by the TCR alpha and TCR beta cDNA libraries that 5'RACE produced using constant-segment primers. TCRdb analysed the 5' RACE reads with MiXCR anew, one entry per CDR3 protein. The table records 550,000 to 600,000 distinct CDR3 sequences, about 18% of them present only once. The V and J genes are TRBV15 and TRBJ2-6, with TRBD1 matching 8 bases. The TCR comes from an adult woman who had mild COVID-19 (a few samples of this study predate the infection). Cell type and time point are not known. The specimen was PBMCs or a T cell subset sorted from them (not recorded which). This CDR3 reads CATGQGGGANVLTF. CDR3 nucleotides: TGTGCCACCGGACAGGGTGGTGGGGCCAACGTCCTGACTTTC.